The clone carrying this T cell receptor (beta chain) has more than one count but fewer than ten. Its antigen is not known. The V end was cut by 5 bases, the J end by 8 bases, with 18 bases between. CDR1 and CDR2 (germline): SEHNR, FQNEAQ (reference sequence). CDR3 length: 14 residues. This sample is drawn from a study of cytomegalovirus exposure and HLA in healthy donors. Study-wide results and caveats: Previously analyzed data showed that most TCR beta V segments were productive at a frequency of about 87% or about 30%. Certain indistinguishable V segments, among them TRBV6-2 and TRBV6-3, were excluded. The likely origin of a cluster of highly shared sequence variants was a sequencing artifact. Many donors carried some public TCRs, although rarity characterized most TCR sequences.

PCR used 60 Vbeta primers and 13 Jbeta primers. TCRdb keeps only in-frame clones here, not all; method: immunoSEQ multiplex PCR. The data contain about 160,000 clones, approximately 70% of them singletons. The genes are TRBV7-9 and TRBJ1-2, with D hard to call. The sequencing sample was made of PBMCs. This receptor was identified in a man aged 40-49 years in good health and CMV-seropositive. The CDR3 nucleotides read TGTGCCAGCAGCGTTCACGGGGAGTATGGCGGCTACACCTTC. It codes for CASSVHGEYGGYTF.